This T cell receptor (beta chain) was recorded in a study of PD-1 blockade in classical Hodgkin lymphoma. The patients all showed relapse after autologous stem cell transplantation, while their brentuximab vedotin exposure varied. From germline, CDR1 is SGHKS and CDR2 YYEKEE (reference sequence). The V end was cut by 3 bases, the J end by 6 bases, with 18 bases between. This CDR3 comprises 15 residues. Sequencing used immunoSEQ multiplex PCR; TCRdb keeps in-frame clones, though not all of them. The sample carries about 110,000 clones, 80% to 90% recorded once. This chain connects TRBV5-5 to TRBJ1-1; D is perhaps TRBD1 (5 bases). The TCR originated in a human donor with classical Hodgkin lymphoma. Sequenced here: peripheral blood mononuclear cells (PBMCs), sampled before the second cycle of nivolumab. CDR3 DNA: TGTGCCAGCAGCTGGGCGGGGGAGGGGACCGCTGAAGCTTTCTTT. Protein sequence: CASSWAGEGTAEAFF. Full variable domain (rest looked up from reference TRBV5-5 and TRBJ1-1): DAGVTQSPTHLIKTRGQQVTLRCSPISGHKSVSWYQQVLGQGPQFIFQYYEKEERGRGNFPDRFSARQFPNYSSELNVNALLLGDSALYLCASSWAGEGTAEAFFGQGTRLTVV.